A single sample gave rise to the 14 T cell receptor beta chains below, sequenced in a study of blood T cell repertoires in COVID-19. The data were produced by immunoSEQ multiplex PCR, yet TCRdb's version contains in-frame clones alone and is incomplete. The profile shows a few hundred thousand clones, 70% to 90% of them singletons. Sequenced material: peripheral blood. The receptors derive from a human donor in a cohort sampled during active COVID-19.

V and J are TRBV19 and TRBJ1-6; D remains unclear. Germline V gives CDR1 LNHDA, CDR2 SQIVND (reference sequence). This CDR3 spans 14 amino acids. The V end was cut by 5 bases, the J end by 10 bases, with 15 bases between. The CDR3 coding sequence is TGTGCCAGTAGTTTCGGGTACTTGGAATCACCCCTCCACTTT. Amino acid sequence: CASSFGYLESPLHF.

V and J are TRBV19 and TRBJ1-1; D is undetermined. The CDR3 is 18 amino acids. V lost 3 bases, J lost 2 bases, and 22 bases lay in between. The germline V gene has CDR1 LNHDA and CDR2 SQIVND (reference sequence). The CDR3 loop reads CASSISGSQFILNTEAFF. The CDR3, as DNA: TGTGCCAGTAGTATTTCTGGCAGTCAATTCATCTTAAACACTGAAGCTTTCTTT.

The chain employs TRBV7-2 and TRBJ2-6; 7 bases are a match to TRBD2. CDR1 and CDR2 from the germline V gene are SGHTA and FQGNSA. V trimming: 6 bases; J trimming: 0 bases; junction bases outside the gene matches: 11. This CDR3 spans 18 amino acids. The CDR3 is CASRSGGGAFSGANVLTF. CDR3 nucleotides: TGTGCCAGCAGGTCCGGGGGAGGGGCCTTCTCTGGGGCCAACGTCCTGACTTTC.

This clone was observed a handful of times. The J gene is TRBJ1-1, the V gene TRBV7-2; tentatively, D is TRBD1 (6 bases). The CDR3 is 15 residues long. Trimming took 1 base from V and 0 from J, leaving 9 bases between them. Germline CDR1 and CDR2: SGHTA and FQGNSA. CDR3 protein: CASSLGGGMNTEAFF. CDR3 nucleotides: TGTGCCAGCAGCTTAGGAGGGGGTATGAACACTGAAGCTTTCTTT. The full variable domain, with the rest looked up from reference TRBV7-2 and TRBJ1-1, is GAGVSQSPSNKVTEKGKDVELRCDPISGHTALYWYRQSLGQGLEFLIYFQGNSAPDKSGLPSDRFSAERTGGSVSTLTIQRTQQEDSAVYLCASSLGGGMNTEAFFGQGTRLTVV.

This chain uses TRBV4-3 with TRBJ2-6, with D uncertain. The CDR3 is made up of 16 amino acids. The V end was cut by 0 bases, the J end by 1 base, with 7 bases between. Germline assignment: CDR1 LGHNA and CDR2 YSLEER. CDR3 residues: CASSQEGHSGANVLTF. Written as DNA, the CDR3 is TGCGCCAGCAGCCAAGAGGGCCATTCTGGGGCCAACGTCCTGACTTTC.

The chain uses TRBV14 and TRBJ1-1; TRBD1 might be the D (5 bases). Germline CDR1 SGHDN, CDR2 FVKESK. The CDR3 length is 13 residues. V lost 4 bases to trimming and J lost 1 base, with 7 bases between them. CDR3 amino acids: CASSLTANTEAFF. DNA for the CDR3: TGTGCCAGCAGCCTGACAGCGAACACTGAAGCTTTCTTT.

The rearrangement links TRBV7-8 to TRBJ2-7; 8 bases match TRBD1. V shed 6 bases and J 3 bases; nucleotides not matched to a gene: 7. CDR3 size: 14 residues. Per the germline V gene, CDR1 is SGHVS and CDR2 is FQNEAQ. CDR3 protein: CASRPGTGYYEQYF. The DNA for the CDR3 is TGTGCCAGCAGACCAGGGACAGGATACTACGAGCAGTACTTC.

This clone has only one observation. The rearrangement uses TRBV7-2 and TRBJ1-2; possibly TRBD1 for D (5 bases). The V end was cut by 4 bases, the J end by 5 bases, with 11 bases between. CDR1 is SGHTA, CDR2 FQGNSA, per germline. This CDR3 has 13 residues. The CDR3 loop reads CASSSPTVYGYTF. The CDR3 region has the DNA TGTGCCAGCAGCTCCCCGACAGTTTATGGCTACACCTTC.

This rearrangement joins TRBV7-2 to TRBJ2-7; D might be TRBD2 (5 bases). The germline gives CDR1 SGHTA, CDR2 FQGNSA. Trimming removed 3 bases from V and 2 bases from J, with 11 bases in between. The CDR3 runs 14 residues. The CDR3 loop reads CASSFSFGTYEQYF. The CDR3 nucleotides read TGTGCCAGCAGCTTCAGTTTCGGGACCTACGAGCAGTACTTC.

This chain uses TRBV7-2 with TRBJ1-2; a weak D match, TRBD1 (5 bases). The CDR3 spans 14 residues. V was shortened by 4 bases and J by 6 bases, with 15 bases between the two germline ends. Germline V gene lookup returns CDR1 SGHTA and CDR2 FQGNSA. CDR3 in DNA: TGTGCCAGCAGCTGGGGGAGGCTCCGAGATGGCTACACCTTC. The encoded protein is CASSWGRLRDGYTF.

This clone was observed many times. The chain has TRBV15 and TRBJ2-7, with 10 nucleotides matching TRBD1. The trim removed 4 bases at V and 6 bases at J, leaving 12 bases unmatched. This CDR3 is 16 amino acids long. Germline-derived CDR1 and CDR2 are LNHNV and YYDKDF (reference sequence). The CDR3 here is CATSTTDSGQGTEQYF. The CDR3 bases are TGTGCCACCAGCACTACCGACTCGGGACAGGGGACCGAGCAGTACTTC.

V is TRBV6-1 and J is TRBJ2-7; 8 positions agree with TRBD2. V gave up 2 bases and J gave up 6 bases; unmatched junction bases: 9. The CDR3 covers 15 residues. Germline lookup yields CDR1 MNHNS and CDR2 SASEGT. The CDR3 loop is CASSETAGVVLEQYF. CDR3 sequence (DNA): TGTGCCAGCAGTGAAACAGCGGGGGTGGTGCTCGAGCAGTACTTC.

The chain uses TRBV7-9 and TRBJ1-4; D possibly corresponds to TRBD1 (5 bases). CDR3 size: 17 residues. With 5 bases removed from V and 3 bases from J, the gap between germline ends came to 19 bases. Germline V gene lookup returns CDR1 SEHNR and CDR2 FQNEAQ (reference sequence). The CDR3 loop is CASSPSGAGWANEKLFF. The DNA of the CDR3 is TGTGCCAGCAGCCCCTCCGGGGCGGGGTGGGCTAATGAAAAACTGTTTTTT.

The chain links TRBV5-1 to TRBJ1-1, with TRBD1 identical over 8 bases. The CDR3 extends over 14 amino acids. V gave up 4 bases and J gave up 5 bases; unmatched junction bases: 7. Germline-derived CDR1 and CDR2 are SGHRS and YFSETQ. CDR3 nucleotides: TGCGCCAGCAGCGTGACAGGGGACGGGACTGAAGCTTTCTTT. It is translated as CASSVTGDGTEAFF.